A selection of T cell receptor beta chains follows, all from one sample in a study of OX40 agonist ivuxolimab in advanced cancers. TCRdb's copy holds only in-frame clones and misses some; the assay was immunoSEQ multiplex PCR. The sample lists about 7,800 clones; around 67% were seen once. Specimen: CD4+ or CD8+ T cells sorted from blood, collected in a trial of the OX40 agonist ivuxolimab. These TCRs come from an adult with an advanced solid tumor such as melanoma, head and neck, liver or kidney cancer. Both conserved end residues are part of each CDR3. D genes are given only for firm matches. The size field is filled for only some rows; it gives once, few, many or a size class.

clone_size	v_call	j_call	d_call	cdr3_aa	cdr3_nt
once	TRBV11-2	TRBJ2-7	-	CASSPGGYEQYF	TGTGCCAGCAGCCCCGGCGGGTACGAGCAGTACTTC
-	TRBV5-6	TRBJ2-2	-	CASSFGASGELFF	TGTGCCAGCAGCTTTGGCGCCTCCGGGGAGCTGTTTTTT
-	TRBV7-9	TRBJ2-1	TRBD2	CASRSSGSYNEQFF	TGTGCCAGCAGATCTAGCGGCTCCTACAATGAGCAGTTCTTC
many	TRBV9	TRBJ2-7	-	CASSPRPGEQYF	TGTGCCAGCAGCCCCCGGCCCGGGGAGCAGTACTTC
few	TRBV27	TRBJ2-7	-	CASSPIGQGNYEQYF	TGTGCCAGCAGCCCTATCGGCCAGGGGAATTACGAGCAGTACTTC
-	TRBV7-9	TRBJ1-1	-	CASSFKGQFSGGTEAFF	TGTGCCAGCAGCTTCAAGGGGCAGTTCTCTGGGGGCACTGAAGCTTTCTTT
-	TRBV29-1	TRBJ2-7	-	CSVGQASYEQYF	TGCAGCGTTGGACAGGCCTCCTACGAGCAGTACTTC
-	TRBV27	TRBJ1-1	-	CASSNHLAAAEAFF	TGTGCCAGCAGTAACCATCTGGCCGCAGCTGAAGCTTTCTTT
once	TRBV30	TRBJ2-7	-	CACSSDSTYEQYF	TGTGCCTGCAGTTCCGACAGCACCTACGAGCAGTACTTC
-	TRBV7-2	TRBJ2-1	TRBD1	CTSSFGTGEFF	TGTACCAGCAGCTTTGGGACAGGGGAATTCTTC
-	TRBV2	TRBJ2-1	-	CASSEGQEYNEQFF	TGTGCCAGCAGTGAAGGACAGGAGTACAATGAGCAGTTCTTC
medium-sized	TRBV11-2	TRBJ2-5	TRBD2	CASSEGLAEQETQYF	TGTGCCAGCAGCGAGGGACTAGCGGAACAAGAGACCCAGTACTTC
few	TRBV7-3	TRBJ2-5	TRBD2	CASGTGTSSFPQETQYF	TGTGCCAGCGGTACCGGGACTAGCTCTTTCCCTCAAGAGACCCAGTACTTC
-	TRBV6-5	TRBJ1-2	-	CASSYRRGDYGYTF	TGTGCCAGCAGTTACCGAAGGGGGGACTATGGCTACACCTTC
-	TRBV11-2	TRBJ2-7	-	CASSLVLPYEQYF	TGTGCCAGCAGCTTAGTCCTTCCCTACGAGCAGTACTTC
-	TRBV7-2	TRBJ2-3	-	CASSLEGRSTDTQYF	TGTGCCAGCAGCTTAGAAGGGCGCAGCACAGATACGCAGTATTTT
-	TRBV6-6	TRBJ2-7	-	CASSTDSGGFNEQYF	TGTGCCAGCAGCACAGATTCAGGGGGGTTCAACGAGCAGTACTTC
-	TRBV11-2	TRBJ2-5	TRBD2	CASSLGAGPETQYF	TGTGCCAGCAGCTTAGGAGCGGGGCCAGAGACCCAGTACTTC
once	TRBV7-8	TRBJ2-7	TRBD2	CASSFGTSGFLYEQYF	TGTGCCAGCAGCTTTGGGACTAGCGGTTTTCTTTACGAGCAGTACTTC
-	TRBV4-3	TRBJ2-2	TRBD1	CASSQDPGTATGELFF	TGCGCCAGCAGCCAAGATCCGGGGACAGCCACCGGGGAGCTGTTTTTT
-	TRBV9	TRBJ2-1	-	CASSPFERRDNEQFF	TGTGCCAGCAGCCCCTTTGAGAGGAGGGACAATGAGCAGTTCTTC
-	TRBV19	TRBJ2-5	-	CASSIAQGGQETQYF	TGTGCCAGTAGTATCGCTCAGGGCGGCCAAGAGACCCAGTACTTC
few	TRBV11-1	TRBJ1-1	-	CASSLARGQLNTEAFF	TGTGCCAGCAGCTTAGCGAGAGGACAGTTGAACACTGAAGCTTTCTTT
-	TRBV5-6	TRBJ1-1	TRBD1	CASSPTESRDRNTEAFF	TGTGCCAGCAGCCCGACGGAAAGCCGGGACAGGAACACTGAAGCTTTCTTT
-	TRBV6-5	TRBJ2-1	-	CASSYYGPDNEQFF	TGTGCCAGCAGTTATTACGGACCCGACAATGAGCAGTTCTTC
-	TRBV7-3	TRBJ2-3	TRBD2	CASSSGLAADTQYF	TGTGCCAGCAGCTCGGGACTAGCAGCAGATACGCAGTATTTT
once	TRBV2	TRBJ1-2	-	CASTLGGAYGYTF	TGTGCCAGCACCCTGGGGGGGGCCTATGGCTACACCTTC
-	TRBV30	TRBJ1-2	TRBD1	CAWNPPGQGRYGYTF	TGTGCCTGGAACCCGCCAGGACAGGGTCGCTATGGCTACACCTTC
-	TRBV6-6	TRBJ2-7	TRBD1	CASSYGQGTAYEQYF	TGTGCCAGCAGTTACGGACAGGGGACAGCCTACGAGCAGTACTTC
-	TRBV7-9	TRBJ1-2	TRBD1	CASTGGVYGYTF	TGTGCCAGCACAGGGGGCGTCTATGGCTACACCTTC
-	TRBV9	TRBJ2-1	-	CASSGGVRGVIDEQFF	TGTGCCAGCAGCGGCGGCGTGCGGGGTGTTATCGATGAGCAGTTCTTC
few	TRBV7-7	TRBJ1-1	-	CASSLVVLNTEAFF	TGTGCTAGCAGCTTAGTGGTACTGAACACTGAAGCTTTCTTT
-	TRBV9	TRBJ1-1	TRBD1	CASSATGSGYTEAFF	TGTGCCAGCAGCGCGACAGGGTCTGGTTACACTGAAGCTTTCTTT
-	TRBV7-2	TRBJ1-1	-	CASSIGGGTEAFF	TGTGCCAGCAGCATAGGAGGAGGCACTGAAGCTTTCTTT
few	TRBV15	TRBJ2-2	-	CATSRDRGRTGELFF	TGTGCCACCAGCAGAGATCGGGGGAGGACCGGGGAGCTGTTTTTT
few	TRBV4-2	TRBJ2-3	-	CASSQYPETDTQYF	TGTGCCAGCAGCCAATACCCAGAGACAGATACGCAGTATTTT
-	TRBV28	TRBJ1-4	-	CASSRGWGREKLFF	TGTGCCAGCAGCCGTGGTTGGGGCCGGGAAAAACTGTTTTTT
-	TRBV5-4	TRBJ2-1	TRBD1	CASSPNRGRENEQFF	TGTGCCAGCAGCCCTAACAGGGGGCGCGAGAATGAGCAGTTCTTC
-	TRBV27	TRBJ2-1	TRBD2	CASSVLAGARGYEQFF	TGTGCCAGCAGTGTCCTAGCGGGAGCTAGGGGCTATGAGCAGTTCTTC
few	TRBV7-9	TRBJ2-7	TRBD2	CASSSHTSGSYEQYF	TGTGCCAGCAGCTCTCATACTAGCGGGAGCTACGAGCAGTACTTC
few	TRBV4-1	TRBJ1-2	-	CASSQGGGYTF	TGCGCCAGCAGCCAAGGAGGGGGCTACACCTTC
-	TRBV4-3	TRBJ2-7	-	CASSQSTGDRSYEQYF	TGCGCCAGCAGCCAATCTACGGGGGACAGATCCTACGAGCAGTACTTC
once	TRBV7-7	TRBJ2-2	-	CASSLYGAANTGELFF	TGTGCCAGCAGCTTATATGGGGCTGCGAACACCGGGGAGCTGTTTTTT
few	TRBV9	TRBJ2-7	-	CASSVEGTTYEQYF	TGTGCCAGCAGCGTAGAAGGTACGACCTACGAGCAGTACTTC